The clone carrying this T cell receptor (beta chain) appeared a few times. Its antigen is as yet unknown. The sample belongs to a study of T-cell reconstitution after alpha-beta-depleted transplantation in children. General study findings and limits: Alpha-beta T cells present about two months after transplant were reported to originate from several hundred expanded graft clones. In some patients, recipient T cells and intrathymic progenitors surviving conditioning explained high day-60 diversity. Newly made T cells mostly supplied T-cell counts and diversity one year after transplant.

The CDR3 sequence is 14 residues long. Germline CDR1 and CDR2: DFQATT and SNEGSKA (reference sequence). Trimming removed 3 bases from V and 6 bases from J, with 17 bases in between. Unique molecular identifiers were incorporated into the prepared TCRbeta library. TCRdb passed the PCR reads through MiXCR, listing each CDR3 protein once. Of roughly 310,000 distinct CDR3 sequences in the sample, around 25% were seen once. This specimen was PBMCs, mostly from graft donor cells, taken 180 days after TCRalphabeta/CD19-depleted stem cell transplant. The TCR was taken from a male patient younger than 18 who had a stem cell transplant for acute lymphoblastic leukemia, so the T cells may come from the graft donor. The chain has TRBV20-1 and TRBJ1-1; tentatively, D is TRBD1 (6 bases). The CDR3 is CSASSGVLSSEAFF. CDR3 coding DNA: TGCAGTGCTAGCTCAGGGGTTCTGAGCTCTGAAGCTTTCTTT.